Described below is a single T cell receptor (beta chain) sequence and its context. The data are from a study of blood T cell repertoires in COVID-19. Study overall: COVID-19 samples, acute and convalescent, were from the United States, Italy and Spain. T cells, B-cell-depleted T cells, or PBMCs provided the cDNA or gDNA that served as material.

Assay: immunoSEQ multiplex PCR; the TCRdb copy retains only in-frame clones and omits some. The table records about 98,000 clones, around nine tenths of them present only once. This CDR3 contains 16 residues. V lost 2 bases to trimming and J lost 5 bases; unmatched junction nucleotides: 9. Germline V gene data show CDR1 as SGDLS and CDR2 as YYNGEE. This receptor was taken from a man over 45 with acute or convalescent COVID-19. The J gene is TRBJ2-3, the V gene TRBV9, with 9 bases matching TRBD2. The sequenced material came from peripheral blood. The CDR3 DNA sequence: TGTGCCAGCAGCGTGGGACTAGCCCAGCGGGGAGATACGCAGTATTTT. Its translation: CASSVGLAQRGDTQYF. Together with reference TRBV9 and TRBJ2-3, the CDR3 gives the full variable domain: DSGVTQTPKHLITATGQRVTLRCSPRSGDLSVYWYQQSLDQGLQFLIQYYNGEERAKGNILERFSAQQFPDLHSELNLSSLELGDSALYFCASSVGLAQRGDTQYFGPGTRLTVL.